This TCR beta chain came from a study of blood T cell repertoires in COVID-19. The wider study: Sites across the United States, Italy and Spain contributed samples from acute and convalescent COVID-19. T cells, B-cell-depleted T cells, or PBMCs supplied cDNA or gDNA.

Per the original methods: Researchers report that nucleated cell counts were estimated from reference gene primer amplification. Clones were read by immunoSEQ multiplex PCR, and TCRdb kept only the in-frame ones, dropping some. V and J calls and clone size are those listed in that table; D and trimming were worked out from the DNA. The table has a few hundred thousand clones, approximately 79% seen once; the top ten hold around 4.1%. Across fewer than 25 US areas, participants ranged in age from about 18 to 89 years. Sequencing used PBMCs or T cells enriched from blood (not recorded which). This receptor was identified in a man aged 30 to 39 with acute COVID-19.

DNA for the CDR3: TGTGCCAGCGGCGGGGCAGGGGGCTATTATGGCTACACCTTC. This codes for CASGGAGGYYGYTF. The V and J genes are TRBV9 and TRBJ1-2; 8 bases align to TRBD1. The ends lost 7 bases at V and 5 bases at J; junction bases unmatched: 10. Per germline, CDR1 SGDLS and CDR2 YYNGEE. The CDR3 sequence is 14 residues long. The full variable domain, rest sourced from reference TRBV9 and TRBJ1-2, is DSGVTQTPKHLITATGQRVTLRCSPRSGDLSVYWYQQSLDQGLQFLIQYYNGEERAKGNILERFSAQQFPDLHSELNLSSLELGDSALYFCASGGAGGYYGYTFGSGTRLTVV.